Following are 10 T cell receptor beta chains from one sample sequenced in a study of tumor-infiltrating lymphocytes in primary liver carcinoma. With a constant-region primer, TCR beta cDNA was made from approximately 500 ng of total RNA. Library construction for TCR beta comprised three nested multiplex PCR rounds performed with slightly modified ARM-PCR. The first two PCR rounds used TRBV1-TRBV30 primers with a Cbeta primer, nine to ten cycles each. A single record per CDR3 protein comes from TCRdb applying MiXCR to the multiplex PCR reads. The data hold some 20,000 distinct CDR3 sequences, with roughly 80% observed a single time. Scientists recovered RNA and DNA together from around 20-30 mg of unsorted bulk tissue. Sequenced sample: liver tumor tissue from sampling region 4. Subset meaning: tumor region T4, right-lateral pole. These receptors came from a woman aged 30 to 39 with primary liver carcinoma and hepatitis B virus infection.

Concerning this clonotype itself: At one end, the junction sequence differs from germline, possibly due to a read error. The chain couples TRBV4-2 to TRBJ1-2; 10 positions match TRBD1. The CDR3 consists of 16 residues. The germline V gene has CDR1 LGHNA and CDR2 YNFKEQ. The CDR3 nucleotides are TGTACCAGCAGCCAAGATCGACAGGGGGCCGGCTATGGCTACACGTTC. It translates to CTSSQDRQGAGYGYTF.

This clonotype came up once. The chain uses TRBV24-1 and TRBJ2-1, with D unresolved. Trimming shortened V by 8 bases and J by 0 bases, and 7 bases separated the two germline ends. Germline lookup yields CDR1 KGHDR and CDR2 SFDVKD. CDR3 size: 13 residues. CDR3 DNA: TGTGCCACCACCAGCAGCTCCTACAATGAGCAGTTCTTC. Protein sequence: CATTSSSYNEQFF.

Of note for this clonotype: Germline and junction disagree at one end, which may indicate a read error. This chain joins TRBV11-1 and TRBJ2-1; 7 nucleotides match TRBD2. The CDR3 runs to 17 residues. CDR1 and CDR2 (germline): SGHAT, FQDESV (reference sequence). The CDR3 DNA follows: TGTGCCAGCAGCCTGGGACTAACGGGAGAAGTTGACAATGGGCAGTTCTTC. This translates into CASSLGLTGEVDNGQFF.

Comment on this clonotype: One junction end disagrees with the germline gene, perhaps due to a read error. V gene TRBV10-3 combines with J gene TRBJ2-5; D ambiguous. This CDR3 region has 15 residues. Germline V gene data show CDR1 as ENHRY and CDR2 as SYGVKD. The CDR3 bases are TGTGCCAGCAGTCAGTCGGCTACCGGACAAGAGACCCAGTACTTC. Residues: CASSQSATGQETQYF.

The V and J genes are TRBV28 and TRBJ1-5; unclear D gene. This CDR3 region has 13 residues. Looked up from germline, CDR1 is MDHEN and CDR2 is SYDVKM. Trimming shortened V by 10 bases and J by 10 bases, and 20 bases separated the two germline ends. The CDR3 nucleotides are TGTGCCACCAGGTGTGGTTCGGATGGTCCCCAGCATTTT. This gives the protein CATRCGSDGPQHF.

The chain joins TRBV11-1 to TRBJ1-1; no reliable D call. Germline V gives CDR1 SGHAT, CDR2 FQDESV (reference sequence). This CDR3 is 14 amino acids long. The CDR3 region has the DNA TGTGACAACAGCTTCGGGCAAGGCTACACTGAAGCTTTCTTT. This encodes CDNSFGQGYTEAFF.

Many counts were recorded for this clonotype. One end of the junction varies from germline; a read error may be responsible. The rearrangement links TRBV7-8 to TRBJ1-2, with 10 bases matching TRBD1. Germline V gene lookup returns CDR1 SGHVS and CDR2 FQNEAQ. The CDR3 loop spans 16 amino acids. CDR3 sequence (DNA): TGTGCCAACAGCTTCGAAGGGACAGGGGATGGCTATGGCTACACCTTC. It encodes CANSFEGTGDGYGYTF.

This chain links TRBV11-2 with TRBJ2-7; possibly TRBD1 for D (6 bases). In germline, CDR1 is SGHAT, CDR2 FQNNGV. This CDR3 has 14 residues. In nucleotides, the CDR3 is TGTGCCAGCAGCCGGGACACCTTCTCCTACGAACAGTACGTC. As protein: CASSRDTFSYEQYV.

With respect to this clonotype: This CDR3 fails to terminate in the conserved phenylalanine or tryptophan, so it likely reflects a read error. This rearrangement joins TRBV11-2 to TRBJ2-1; D is undetermined. The CDR3 is 15 amino acids. Germline V gives CDR1 SGHAT, CDR2 FQNNGV. The CDR3 protein is CASSYIGKGENEQFL. The CDR3 DNA sequence: TGTGCAAGCAGCTATATAGGAAAGGGCGAAAATGAGCAGTTCCTC.

As to this clonotype: At one end, the junction sequence differs from germline, possibly due to a read error. The genes are TRBV4-3 and TRBJ2-7, with D possibly being TRBD2 (5 bases). The CDR3 extends over 15 amino acids. Germline lookup yields CDR1 LGHNA and CDR2 YSLEER. CDR3 amino acids: CASSQDRWTGWEQYF. The CDR3 DNA reads as TGCGCCAGTAGCCAAGATCGATGGACTGGGTGGGAGCAGTACTTC.